This T cell receptor beta chain was sequenced in a study of cytomegalovirus exposure and HLA in healthy donors (dated by TCRdb to the late 2010s). Some background on the complete study: According to an earlier analysis of around 600 of the donors, 150 million to 200 million T cells yielded over 100 million unique TCR beta sequences and roughly 280 Gb of sequence data. An early release covering some 640 HLA-typed donors comprised approximately 290 gigabases of sequencing data and tens of millions of unique TCR sequences. The genetic ancestry cluster associated with self-reported Caucasian donors included 81% of the roughly 410 genotyped donors. The study was designed to test whether signatures of past pathogen exposure could be identified by cataloging public T cell receptors. Using immunosequencing, the study profiled T cell repertoires from about 650 subjects and related those repertoires to cytomegalovirus serostatus. A separate validation cohort of some 130 different subjects was used in addition to the approximately 610-subject first cohort. The study combined high-throughput TCR immunosequencing, statistical association of individual TCRs with disease status, and machine learning to predict cytomegalovirus infection status. In a later analysis, previously published TCR beta repertoires from fewer than 750 donors were re-analyzed and high-resolution HLA genotyping was added so that TCR occurrence patterns could be studied. The later analysis used no new phenotypic data to find candidate immune exposures, relying instead on TCR beta sequences and their occurrence across donors. To decide whether each TCR beta V gene segment behaved as functional or pseudogenic, an earlier analysis of several hundred of the donors relied on high-throughput TCR beta sequencing. Donor age, sex, ethnicity and CMV serostatus were compiled alongside the repertoire data. Genome-wide SNP genotypes for about 65% of the roughly 670 donors were used in a later genetic analysis, which treated that subset as a discovery cohort. All discovery cohort repertoires had been generated using a single sequencing platform. HLA typing covered class I and class II loci at four-digit resolution. The number of donors typed differed by locus, with roughly 620-630 for A, B, C, DRB1 and DQB1, more than 500 for DQA1, 600 to 610 for DPA1, and around 450 for DPB1. Because of strong linkage in the cohort, a handful of DR-DQ haplotypes were treated as single units for association and clustering. On average, roughly 240,000 unique TCR beta nucleotide sequences were sequenced per donor among roughly 430 genotyped donors of the cohort, with approximately 18% of those sequences being non-productive. Study-wide findings and limitations: Compared with equally common non-associated chains, HLA-associated TCR beta chains in a later analysis were more clonally expanded and had lower generation probabilities. Correlated functional status among segregating V segments might be attributable to linkage disequilibrium, but an unknown experimental factor could not be ruled out. CMV serostatus was the only immune exposure information available for the cohort. Three of the identified cytomegalovirus-associated TCR beta chains were confirmed in vitro to be specific for cytomegalovirus antigens. Several of the top co-occurrence clusters appeared to be linked to parvovirus B19, influenza, CMV and Epstein-Barr virus, according to a later analysis. A later analysis found that most CMV-associated TCR beta chains appeared HLA-restricted, with HLA associations seemingly driven largely by CMV exposure. According to a later analysis, TCR association rates differed among HLA loci, with DRB1 alleles showing the most associated TCRs and HLA-C alleles showing the fewest. The authors suggested that the approach could potentially be generalized to other disease states and immunological phenotypes. The classifier was reported to diagnose cytomegalovirus status with high specificity and sensitivity in both the original cohort and the validation cohort. Presence/absence analyses assumed roughly uniform sequencing depth across donors, an assumption that may not hold. The cohort was sequenced for TCR beta chains only, and without alpha or paired-chain data the features that could be detected were limited. Because counts were too low, about 18 rarely observed V segments, including chromosome 9 orphons, were left out of the earlier analysis of approximately 500 of the donors. Assigning TCR associations to individual alleles was difficult when HLA alleles, especially DR and DQ, strongly co-occurred. A later genetic analysis reported fewer N-insertions in productive TCRs among donors in an Asian-associated ancestry cluster than the approximately 700-donor mean. HLA typing was unavailable for some donors at each locus, so association tests used only the typed subset. Some IMGT-functional V segments, including TRBV6-2 and TRBV6-3, could not be distinguished by the 87-base-pair reads and were therefore excluded. While some public TCRs were present in many individuals, most TCR sequences turned up only very rarely across donors. A cluster of highly shared sequence variants was judged likely to be a technical artifact of the sequencing pipeline. In the study, about 150 TCR beta chains were listed as associated with cytomegalovirus. A further reported finding was that TCR beta sequences accurately predicted the HLA-A and HLA-B alleles for most subjects in the first cohort. In a later analysis, some 17,000 TCR beta sequences were associated with specific HLA alleles at a false discovery rate of 0.05. In an earlier analysis of approximately 590 of the donors, most TCR beta V segments appeared in productive rearrangements about 90% or about 30% of the time, broadly matching IMGT annotations. V-gene and J-gene trimming of TCR beta chains was associated with a missense DCLRE1C variant in a later genetic analysis, and the association was replicated in an independent cohort.

The germline V gene encodes CDR1 MDHEN and CDR2 SYDVKM. From the cysteine up to the phenylalanine, the CDR3 has a length of 14 residues. Kept here is only the CDR3 DNA, which spans 42 bases and is read in frame from base 1. Germline trimming amounts to 3 bases on V and 1 base on J, with 2 as the count of junction bases outside the gene matches. As regards this clone: The clone's antigen remains unknown. Base qualities are not recorded, but no much larger clone differs from it by a single base.

The library came from the immunoSEQ multiplex PCR assay. For the multiplex PCR, a mixture combining 60 forward primers for TCR Vbeta segments and 13 reverse primers for TCR Jbeta segments was used. The CDR3 region of rearranged TCR beta genes was amplified from genomic DNA with a multiplex PCR assay. The Illumina HiSeq System was used to sequence the amplified TCR beta libraries as 87-base-pair reads. The paper's data handling went like this. Across the roughly 670 repertoires, a later analysis counted tens of millions of unique TCR beta chains, around 10 million of which were shared by at least two donors. A nearest-neighbor algorithm error-corrected the raw reads and collapsed the reads into unique sequences, merging closely related sequences to remove PCR and sequencing errors. CDR3 sequences were aligned to IMGT reference sequences to assign V, D and J gene segments. For a sequence to be retained, a match of at least six nucleotides was required to both a V gene segment and a J gene segment. A rearrangement counted as productive if the CDR3 had no stop codons and remained in frame with V and J, and every other rearrangement counted as non-productive. CDR3 was defined by IMGT convention, running from the second conserved V-encoded cysteine to the conserved J-encoded phenylalanine. Sequences without an unambiguous match to a single V gene segment were excluded from the earlier analysis of approximately 560 of the donors. In an earlier analysis of approximately 590 of the donors, V segments were called functional above 56.7% productive rearrangements and were called segregating when the between-donor standard deviation exceeded 5%. A statistical classification framework was built to diagnose cytomegalovirus status from the catalog of TCR beta chain sequences. In a later analysis, TCR nucleotide sequences were compared against IMGT/GENE-DB human TR gene sequences so that V and J genes could be assigned. The TCRdist pipeline was used in a later analysis to assign CDR3 sequences and most-parsimonious VDJ recombination scenarios. In a later analysis, every TCR beta chain was defined by the combination of its CDR3 amino acid sequence and its V-gene family, and reads without a unique V-gene family were dropped. As a way to deal with suspected cross-contamination and a sequencing artifact, a later analysis dropped more than 500 nucleotide sequences that were highly shared and had low generation probability. In a later analysis, a clonal expansion index for each public chain was calculated from normalized within-repertoire ranks of inferred template counts. In a later analysis, generation probabilities were computed with a VDJ recombination model fitted to out-of-frame rearrangements, and the resulting probabilities were checked against IGoR. A later analysis scored TCR-TCR, TCR-HLA and TCR-CMV co-occurrence with hypergeometric tests, applying a repertoire-size bias correction to TCR pairs. In a later analysis, false discovery rates were estimated by permuting HLA or CMV assignments 20 times. In a later analysis, co-occurring TCRs were grouped using DBSCAN, and TCRdist sequence similarity was added for clustering within HLA-allele-positive subsets. Co-occurrence clustering excluded repertoires with fewer than 30,000 or more than 120,000 public chains, plus five with anomalous nucleotide sharing. TCRdb obtained this table from immuneACCESS and retained in-frame rearrangements with V and J assigned. These tables miss some clones; where compared with another copy, unresolved V genes account for less than half of the shortfall, and the remainder is unexplained. D and trimming come from the DNA, and the V and J calls and clone size come from that table. The sample table shows 130,000 or so clones, and around nine tenths are seen once. The ten largest clones take up about 5.5% of the sample.

The cohort consisted of 666 healthy bone marrow donors. At the time of sampling, every cohort member was nominally healthy, though immune exposures that went unrecorded were likely present. The donor tested CMV seronegative, placing the donor among the 350 or so seronegative members of the cohort. Each donor provided a peripheral blood sample, and peripheral blood mononuclear cells were used for TCR beta sequencing. The Qiagen DNeasy Blood Extraction Kit was used to extract genomic DNA from the blood cell samples. Recombination linked TRBV28 to TRBJ2-7; 8 bases in between match TRBD1. The sample was PBMCs. This receptor was obtained from a woman aged 30 to 39 in good health and CMV-seronegative. The DNA reads as follows: TGTGCCAGCAGTTTCGGGACAGGTTCCTACGAGCAGTACTTC. This is translated as CASSFGTGSYEQYF. The variable domain in full, with residues beyond the CDR3 obtained from the reference TRBV28 and TRBJ2-7 genes, is DVKVTQSSRYLVKRTGEKVFLECVQDMDHENMFWYRQDPGLGLRLIYFSYDVKMKEKGDIPEGYSVSREKKERFSLILESASTNQTSMYLCASSFGTGSYEQYFGPGTRLTVT.